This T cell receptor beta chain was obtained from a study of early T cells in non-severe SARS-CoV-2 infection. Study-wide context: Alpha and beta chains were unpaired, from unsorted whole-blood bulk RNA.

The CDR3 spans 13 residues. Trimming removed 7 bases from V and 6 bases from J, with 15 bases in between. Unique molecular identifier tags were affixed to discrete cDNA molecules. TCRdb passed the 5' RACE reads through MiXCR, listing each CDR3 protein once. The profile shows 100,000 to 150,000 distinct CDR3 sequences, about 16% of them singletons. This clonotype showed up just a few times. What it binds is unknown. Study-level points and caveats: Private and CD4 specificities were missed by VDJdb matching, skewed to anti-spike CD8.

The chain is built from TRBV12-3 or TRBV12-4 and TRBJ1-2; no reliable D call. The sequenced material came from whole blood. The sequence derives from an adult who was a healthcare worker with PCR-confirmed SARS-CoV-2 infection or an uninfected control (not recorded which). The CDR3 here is CASTFPGRNGYTF. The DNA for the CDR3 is TGTGCCAGCACCTTTCCGGGGAGGAATGGCTACACCTTC.